These 5 T cell receptor beta chains came from one sample sequenced in a study of shared clonotypes between healthy human individuals. Repertoires were generated with immunoSEQ multiplex PCR, while TCRdb's copy carries only in-frame clones and drops some. The sample has some 2,400,000 clones, approximately 95% seen once. The sequenced sample was naive CD4+ T cells sorted from blood. Subset noted: CD45RA+ positively selected. The receptors were gathered from a young man in good health.

The V call is TRBV6-5, the J call TRBJ2-7; 12 bases agree with TRBD1. CDR1 and CDR2 (germline): MNHEY, SVGAGI. This CDR3 region has 14 residues. The J segment lost 4 bases and the V segment lost 9 bases, leaving 7 bases of the junction unmatched. The CDR3 region has the DNA TGTGCCAGAAGCCGGGACAGGGGGCCTTACGAGCAGTACTTC. Translated: CARSRDRGPYEQYF.

This clone was counted once. V and J are TRBV7-3 and TRBJ1-6, with D uncertain. Looked up from germline, CDR1 is SGHTA and CDR2 is FQGTGA. CDR3 length: 13 residues. V lost 5 bases and J lost 6, with 8 bases in between. The chain's CDR3 is CASSLQSNSPLHF. CDR3 DNA: TGTGCCAGCAGCCTACAGTCTAATTCACCCCTCCACTTT.

The J gene is TRBJ1-1, the V gene TRBV12-5; D is uncertain. CDR3 length: 17 residues. V dropped 0 bases and J dropped 4 bases, with 18 bases sitting between them. Germline CDR1 and CDR2: LGHNT and FRNRAP. Written as DNA, the CDR3 is TGTGCTAGTGGTTTGGTTGTTTGGGATGTGACGGGCACTGAAGCTTTCTTT. The encoded protein is CASGLVVWDVTGTEAFF.

The genes are TRBV19 and TRBJ2-7; D might be TRBD2 (5 bases). With 8 bases removed from V and 2 bases from J, the gap between germline ends came to 13 bases. CDR3 length equals 13 residues. CDR1 LNHDA and CDR2 SQIVND come from the germline V gene (reference sequence). The CDR3 sequence: CASRADRTYEQYF. Here the CDR3 DNA reads TGTGCCAGTCGAGCGGATCGAACCTACGAGCAGTACTTC.

CDR3 region: CASSLPGGDTQYF. The CDR3 DNA reads TGTGCCAGCAGTTTACCCGGTGGTGATACGCAGTATTTT. The V call is TRBV6-5, the J call TRBJ2-3, with D unclear. Trimming cost V 4 bases and J 6 bases, with 11 bases left between them. The CDR3 spans 13 residues. Germline CDR1 is MNHEY and CDR2 is SVGAGI.